The entry that follows covers one TCR beta chain sequence. The clone's antigen remains unknown. No base quality values were provided; no much bigger clone lies one nucleotide off. The data derive from a study of blood T cell repertoires in COVID-19 (dated by TCRdb to 2018 to 2020). Broadly, across the study: Collaborator samples came from the United States, Italy and Spain and covered acute and convalescent phases of COVID-19. The prospective study material was composed of cDNA or gDNA derived from T cells, B-cell-depleted T cells, or PBMCs. Deeply sampled blood TCRbeta repertoires from subjects exposed to, actively infected with, or recovered from COVID-19 were included in the dataset. The repertoires were released in a freely available public database meant as a resource for research on the immune response to SARS-CoV-2. Samples came from the ongoing ImmuneRACE study (first 160 participants) plus 1,254 subjects from 6 global collaborators. Sample metadata almost always included a de-identified subject ID, COVID-19 status, age in years and sex. HLA class I and class II types, where available, came from metadata supplied by the sample provider rather than from assay-based typing.

TCRbeta CDR3 regions were amplified from genomic DNA by means of the immunoSEQ Assay, a bias-controlled multiplex PCR. The study's own analysis went as follows. Within the assay, amplification of reference gene primers was used to estimate how many nucleated cells each sample contained. To quantify the absolute abundance of each unique TCRbeta CDR3 rearrangement, sequence reads were collapsed and filtered. Productive Simpson clonality was computed per sample as the square root of Simpson's diversity index over productive rearrangements. In its TCRdb copy, this immuneACCESS table keeps in-frame sequences only and misses some clones. Where compared with another copy, unresolved V genes explain less than half of these, and the others have no known cause. That table supplies the V and J calls and clone size; D and trimming were determined from the DNA. Within this sample are hundreds of thousands of clones, with roughly nine tenths of them counted one time only. The ten largest clones add up to less than 3.5% of the sample.

The paper's findings and limits, for the study overall: Clinical and demographic metadata were provided uncurated, with the amount varying by source and participant.

Including cysteine and phenylalanine, the CDR3 has 17 amino acids. CDR3 DNA is the only sequence kept; it has 51 bases, read in frame from the first base. At the junction V is shortened by 4 bases and J by 2 bases; bases outside the gene matches: 12. Via the germline V gene, CDR1 is MGHDK and CDR2 SYGVNS. Participants in the prospective study were enrolled through a virtual design, were aged 18 to 89 years, and lived in about two dozen United States geographic areas. In the prospective study, participants were assigned to cohorts based on the clinical history participants reported in a screening survey and a study questionnaire. Exposed participants had been in contact with someone with a PCR-confirmed or clinician-diagnosed COVID-19 case within 2 weeks of study entry. Each participant in the prospective study had whole blood, serum and a nasopharyngeal or oropharyngeal swab collected by mobile phlebotomists. Over an approximately 2-month period, participants in the prospective study had the option of providing additional blood draws and questionnaires. Before DNA extraction, blood samples from the prospective study were shipped at room temperature or frozen.

The TCR sequence derives from a woman aged 50 to 60 who had been exposed to COVID-19. The V gene is TRBV25-1 and the J gene is TRBJ1-1, with 8 central nucleotides matching TRBD1. The sequenced material came from PBMCs or T cells enriched from blood (not recorded which). The DNA sequence reads TGTGCCAGCAGTGCAAAGCAGGACAGGGTCTCAAACACTGAAGCTTTCTTT. It codes for CASSAKQDRVSNTEAFF.